Below are 30 T cell receptor beta chains sequenced from a single sample in a study of blood T cell repertoires in COVID-19. Sequencing used immunoSEQ multiplex PCR; TCRdb keeps in-frame clones, though not all of them. This table holds about 220,000 clones, approximately 83% found once. Sequencing was done on a sample of peripheral blood. The receptors were sampled from a woman in her 40s with active or convalescent COVID-19.

The genes are TRBV20-1 and TRBJ1-6; 10 positions match TRBD1. The CDR3 is made up of 14 amino acids. V was clipped by 3 bases and J by 11 bases; unmatched bases: 7. Germline V gives CDR1 DFQATT, CDR2 SNEGSKA (reference sequence). DNA for the CDR3: TGCAGTGCTAGTAGCGGGACAGGGGTGGCACCCCTCCACTTT. Translated: CSASSGTGVAPLHF.

This clone was counted once. This rearrangement joins TRBV19 to TRBJ1-2; 9 nucleotides line up with TRBD1. V gave up 5 bases and J gave up 6 bases; unmatched junction bases: 7. The germline V gene encodes CDR1 LNHDA and CDR2 SQIVND (reference sequence). This CDR3 has 14 residues. CDR3: CASSFDRGKNGYTF. DNA for the CDR3: TGTGCCAGTAGTTTTGACAGGGGGAAGAATGGCTACACCTTC.

The chain uses TRBV4-1 and TRBJ2-7, with TRBD2 identical over 13 bases. CDR3 length equals 16 residues. Germline loops: CDR1 MGHRA, CDR2 YSYEKL. Trimming cost V 2 bases and J 1 base; bases outside gene matches: 2. The CDR3, as DNA: TGCGCCAGCAGCCAATCGGGACTAGCGGGGTCCTACGAGCAGTACTTC. Protein sequence: CASSQSGLAGSYEQYF.

The V gene is TRBV7-9, the J gene TRBJ1-5, with TRBD1 identical over 8 bases. The germline V gene encodes CDR1 SEHNR and CDR2 FQNEAQ (reference sequence). V was pared by 7 bases and J by 5 bases, with 7 bases of the junction left unmatched. The CDR3 sequence is 14 residues long. The CDR3 DNA sequence: TGTGCCAGCATAAGGACAGGGTTCGATCAGCCCCAGCATTTT. Its protein product is CASIRTGFDQPQHF.

The rearrangement joins TRBV5-1 to TRBJ1-1; D is ambiguous. Germline values: CDR1 SGHRS, CDR2 YFSETQ. V was pared by 2 bases and J by 2 bases, with 13 bases between. CDR3 size: 15 residues. This CDR3 is CASSLRGALNTEAFF. The CDR3 DNA follows: TGCGCCAGCAGCTTACGAGGAGCTTTAAACACTGAAGCTTTCTTT. Together with reference TRBV5-1 and TRBJ1-1, the CDR3 gives the full variable domain: KAGVTQTPRYLIKTRGQQVTLSCSPISGHRSVSWYQQTPGQGLQFLFEYFSETQRNKGNFPGRFSGRQFSNSRSEMNVSTLELGDSALYLCASSLRGALNTEAFFGQGTRLTVV.

The V call is TRBV18, the J call TRBJ1-2; 9 nucleotides agree with TRBD1. The J segment lost 5 bases and the V segment lost 1 base, leaving 2 bases of the junction unmatched. The CDR3 extends over 14 amino acids. Germline V gene lookup returns CDR1 KGHSH and CDR2 LQKENI. In DNA form, the CDR3 reads TGTGCCAGCTCACCACAAGGGACAGGGTATGGCTACACCTTC. Its protein is CASSPQGTGYGYTF.

The gene calls are TRBV29-1 and TRBJ2-2; 8 bases agree with TRBD2. Looked up from germline, CDR1 is SQVTM and CDR2 is ANQGSEA. The CDR3 runs 14 residues. With 4 bases clipped from V and 4 bases from J, the junction kept 5 bases outside the gene matches. The chain's CDR3 is CSVASGRTTGELFF. The CDR3 DNA sequence: TGCAGCGTTGCTAGCGGGCGTACCACCGGGGAGCTGTTTTTT.

The chain is built from TRBV6-2 or TRBV6-3 and TRBJ2-7; 7 nucleotides match TRBD1. J was trimmed by 7 bases and V by 5 bases; bases with no gene match: 8. Germline values: CDR1 MNHEY, CDR2 SVGEGT. The CDR3 consists of 13 residues. The CDR3 loop reads CASSPGQRREQYF. CDR3 sequence (DNA): TGTGCCAGCAGTCCGGGACAGAGGCGGGAGCAGTACTTC.

This chain links TRBV19 with TRBJ2-7; tentatively, D is TRBD2 (6 bases). Germline CDR1 reads LNHDA; CDR2 reads SQIVND (reference sequence). The CDR3 contains 13 residues. The V and J ends lost 3 bases and 6 bases respectively, with 12 bases between them. The CDR3 DNA reads TGTGCCAGTAGTATGACGGGGGAGACCGAGCAGTACTTC. As protein: CASSMTGETEQYF.

The V gene is TRBV6-1, the J gene TRBJ1-1; TRBD1 is a possible D gene (6 bases). V was pared by 2 bases and J by 0 bases, with 10 bases between. Germline CDR1 and CDR2: MNHNS and SASEGT. CDR3 size: 15 residues. The CDR3 loop reads CASSERQAVNTEAFF. In nucleotides, the CDR3 is TGTGCCAGCAGTGAAAGACAGGCCGTGAACACTGAAGCTTTCTTT.

The rearrangement links TRBV6-5 to TRBJ1-6; a possible D gene is TRBD1 (5 bases). The V and J ends lost 8 bases and 7 bases respectively, with 9 bases between them. From germline, CDR1 is MNHEY and CDR2 SVGAGI. The CDR3 has 12 amino acids. CDR3 nucleotide sequence: TGTGCCAGCCGGGGGACGAATTCACCCCTCCACTTT. Translated: CASRGTNSPLHF.

The V call is TRBV2, the J call TRBJ1-5; a possible D gene is TRBD1 (6 bases). The CDR3 has 14 residues. Germline assignment: CDR1 SNHLY and CDR2 FYNNEI. The V end lost 6 bases, the J end lost 2 bases, and 11 bases lay between the germline ends. The CDR3 DNA reads TGTGCCAGCAGGTCACAGGGCGGCAATCAGCCCCAGCATTTT. Translating gives CASRSQGGNQPQHF.

In its sample, this clone was seen a few times. V is TRBV10-1 and J is TRBJ1-2; no reliable D call. The CDR3 has 11 residues. CDR1 is WNHNN and CDR2 is SYGVQD in the germline V gene (reference sequence). With 4 bases removed from V and 7 bases from J, the gap between germline ends came to 7 bases. This CDR3 is CASSGSGGYTF. DNA for the CDR3: TGCGCCAGCAGTGGATCGGGTGGCTACACCTTC.

The gene calls are TRBV10-1 and TRBJ2-3; D is possibly TRBD2 (5 bases). V was cut by 0 bases and J by 7 bases, with 14 bases left in between. The germline CDR1 and CDR2 sequences are WNHNN and SYGVQD (reference sequence). CDR3 length: 15 residues. CDR3 sequence (DNA): TGCGCCAGCAGTGAGTCAAGCGGCAACCCTCATACGCAGTATTTT. Amino acid sequence: CASSESSGNPHTQYF.

The J gene is TRBJ1-2, the V gene TRBV7-9; D remains ambiguous. CDR1 is SEHNR, CDR2 FQNEAQ, per germline (reference sequence). V shed 5 bases and J shed 2 bases, with 12 bases lying between them. The CDR3 has 14 residues. The DNA for the CDR3 is TGTGCCAGCAGCCTAGTGGTGGAGAACTATGGCTACACCTTC. Translation gives CASSLVVENYGYTF.

The CDR3 is CASSPAAGAVYGYTF. The CDR3 bases are TGTGCCAGCAGTCCCGCCGCGGGGGCTGTTTATGGCTACACCTTC. The chain couples TRBV28 to TRBJ1-2; the D gene is possibly TRBD1 (6 bases). Germline CDR1 MDHEN, CDR2 SYDVKM. The CDR3 extends over 15 amino acids. Trimming shortened V by 5 bases and J by 5 bases, and 18 bases separated the two germline ends.

The rearrangement links TRBV6-5 to TRBJ1-2; D remains unclear. V dropped 0 bases and J dropped 0 bases, with 5 bases sitting between them. The CDR3 is 14 amino acids. The germline gives CDR1 MNHEY, CDR2 SVGAGI. CDR3 amino acids: CASSYSRTNYGYTF. The CDR3 nucleotides are TGTGCCAGCAGTTACTCGAGGACTAACTATGGCTACACCTTC.

The V and J genes are TRBV12-3 or TRBV12-4 and TRBJ1-5; D not resolved. The CDR3 runs to 13 residues. V was shortened by 5 bases and J by 9 bases, with 14 bases between the two germline ends. In DNA, the CDR3 is TGTGCCAGCAGTCTGACCGTGGAGGGGCCCCAGCATTTT. It is translated as CASSLTVEGPQHF.

This clone was counted once. The chain employs TRBV28 and TRBJ1-1; 7 nucleotides align to TRBD1. The CDR3 has 13 amino acids. The junction had 6 bases not matched to a gene; V was cut back by 1 base and J by 10 bases. Germline values: CDR1 MDHEN, CDR2 SYDVKM. Here the CDR3 reads CASSLSGQSLAFF. The CDR3 DNA reads as TGTGCCAGCAGTTTATCGGGACAGTCTCTAGCTTTCTTT.

This clone was recorded only once. The chain recombines TRBV7-3 with TRBJ2-5; 7 positions match TRBD1. CDR3 length equals 15 residues. V lost 0 bases to trimming and J lost 0 bases; unmatched junction nucleotides: 1. Germline CDR1 and CDR2: SGHTA and FQGTGA. DNA of the CDR3: TGTGCCAGCAGCTTAACGGGACAGTACCAAGAGACCCAGTACTTC. Translated: CASSLTGQYQETQYF.

The rearrangement uses TRBV11-2 and TRBJ1-6, with D uncertain. There are 15 residues in the CDR3. Per germline, CDR1 SGHAT and CDR2 FQNNGV. Trimming removed 0 bases at V and 7 bases at J, with 10 bases between. CDR3 residues: CASSLEGQANSPLHF. For the CDR3, the DNA is TGTGCCAGCAGCTTAGAGGGCCAGGCCAATTCACCCCTCCACTTT.

This clone was seen a handful of times. V is TRBV4-3 and J is TRBJ2-7, with D possibly matching TRBD1 (6 bases). The CDR3 runs 15 residues. Looked up from germline, CDR1 is LGHNA and CDR2 is YSLEER. Trimming pared 0 bases from V and 2 bases from J, leaving 11 bases between. This chain's CDR3 is CASSQDRQGTYEQYF. CDR3 coding DNA: TGCGCCAGCAGCCAAGATCGGCAGGGGACCTACGAGCAGTACTTC.

The V call is TRBV5-1, the J call TRBJ2-7, with D hard to call. Germline-derived CDR1 and CDR2 are SGHRS and YFSETQ. This CDR3 comprises 15 residues. The ends were cut back, 4 bases at V and 2 bases at J, with 16 bases in the middle. In nucleotides, the CDR3 is TGCGCCAGCAGCCCAAATGTCAACTCCCCCTACGAGCAGTACTTC. This gives the protein CASSPNVNSPYEQYF.

The chain couples TRBV28 to TRBJ2-5, with D possibly matching TRBD2 (6 bases). This CDR3 contains 14 residues. The V end lost 4 bases, the J end lost 5 bases, and 14 bases lay between the germline ends. CDR1 MDHEN and CDR2 SYDVKM come from the germline V gene. CDR3 nucleotides: TGTGCCAGCAGTTATAGCGGCACACAGGAGACCCAGTACTTC. This translates into CASSYSGTQETQYF.

CDR3 DNA: TGTGCCAGCAGCTTAGAGGGGGGGGCGTTTGAGCAGTTCTTC. This sequence encodes CASSLEGGAFEQFF. V gene TRBV11-2 combines with J gene TRBJ2-1; D perhaps matches TRBD2 (7 bases). The germline CDR1 and CDR2 sequences are SGHAT and FQNNGV. Trimming took 0 bases from V and 9 from J, leaving 12 bases between them. The CDR3 sequence is 14 residues long.

The genes are TRBV6-5 and TRBJ2-1; 7 nucleotides agree with TRBD2. The CDR3 is 15 residues long. Trimming removed 5 bases from V and 0 bases from J; junction bases left unmatched: 4. Per germline, CDR1 MNHEY and CDR2 SVGAGI. The CDR3 protein is CASSTGGSSYNEQFF. CDR3 DNA sequence: TGTGCCAGCAGTACCGGGGGGAGCTCCTACAATGAGCAGTTCTTC.

This sequence joins TRBV15 and TRBJ1-1; perhaps TRBD1 as D (5 bases). CDR3 length equals 16 residues. V was pared by 0 bases and J by 0 bases, with 11 bases between. Germline V gene sequence: CDR1 LNHNV, CDR2 YYDKDF (reference sequence). The CDR3 sequence: CATSRDWGEMNTEAFF. The CDR3 bases are TGTGCCACCAGCAGAGATTGGGGCGAGATGAACACTGAAGCTTTCTTT.

This rearrangement joins TRBV11-2 to TRBJ1-2; D unclear. The germline CDR1 and CDR2 sequences are SGHAT and FQNNGV. The V end was cut by 1 base, the J end by 2 bases, with 8 bases between. CDR3 size: 14 residues. The CDR3 loop is CASSLAQANYGYTF. The CDR3, as DNA: TGTGCCAGCAGCTTAGCGCAGGCCAACTATGGCTACACCTTC.

This chain joins TRBV6-5 and TRBJ1-4; D is ambiguous. V shed 0 bases and J shed 5 bases, with 7 bases lying between them. There are 14 residues in the CDR3. Germline CDR1 and CDR2: MNHEY and SVGAGI. The CDR3 loop is CASSYSTANEKLFF. Here the CDR3 DNA reads TGTGCCAGCAGTTACTCCACTGCCAATGAAAAACTGTTTTTT.

This chain uses TRBV11-3 with TRBJ2-1; possibly TRBD2 for D (6 bases). V was pared by 0 bases and J by 9 bases, with 9 bases between. The CDR3 is made up of 13 amino acids. Germline CDR1 is SGHNT and CDR2 is YENEEA. This CDR3 reads CASSLDREVEQFF. The DNA for the CDR3 is TGTGCCAGCAGCTTAGACAGGGAGGTTGAGCAGTTCTTC. The full variable domain, rest sourced from reference TRBV11-3 and TRBJ2-1, is EAGVVQSPRYKIIEKKQPVAFWCNPISGHNTLYWYLQNLGQGPELLIRYENEEAVDDSQLPKDRFSAERLKGVDSTLKIQPAELGDSAVYLCASSLDREVEQFFGPGTRLTVL.